A single sample is the source of the 2 T cell receptor beta chains below, sequenced in a study of cytomegalovirus exposure and HLA in healthy donors. With 60 Vbeta and 13 Jbeta primers, the PCR was carried out. TCRdb's table, derived via immunoSEQ multiplex PCR, lists solely in-frame clones and lacks some. Here the sample spans approximately 91,000 clones, about four fifths being singletons. The source material was PBMCs. The origin of the receptors is a human donor in good health.

The CDR3 reads CASSLKGVTGELFF. The CDR3 region has the DNA TGTGCCAGCAGCTTGAAGGGGGTTACCGGGGAGCTGTTTTTT. The chain combines TRBV7-2 with TRBJ2-2; D is perhaps TRBD1 (6 bases). This CDR3 has 14 residues. With 3 bases removed from V and 5 bases from J, the gap between germline ends came to 10 bases. Germline-derived CDR1 and CDR2 are SGHTA and FQGNSA.

This clone was counted between two and nine times. This sequence joins TRBV5-6 and TRBJ2-1; 7 nucleotides agree with TRBD1. V lost 3 bases and J lost 7; bases outside the gene matches: 4. Germline V lookup: CDR1 SGHDT, CDR2 YYEEEE. CDR3 length equals 13 residues. CDR3 sequence (DNA): TGTGCCAGCAGCTCCGGGACAGCGAATGAGCAGTTCTTC. Translated, it gives CASSSGTANEQFF. Complete variable domain (other parts from reference TRBV5-6 and TRBJ2-1): DAGVTQSPTHLIKTRGQQVTLRCSPKSGHDTVSWYQQALGQGPQFIFQYYEEEERQRGNFPDRFSGHQFPNYSSELNVNALLLGDSALYLCASSSGTANEQFFGPGTRLTVL.